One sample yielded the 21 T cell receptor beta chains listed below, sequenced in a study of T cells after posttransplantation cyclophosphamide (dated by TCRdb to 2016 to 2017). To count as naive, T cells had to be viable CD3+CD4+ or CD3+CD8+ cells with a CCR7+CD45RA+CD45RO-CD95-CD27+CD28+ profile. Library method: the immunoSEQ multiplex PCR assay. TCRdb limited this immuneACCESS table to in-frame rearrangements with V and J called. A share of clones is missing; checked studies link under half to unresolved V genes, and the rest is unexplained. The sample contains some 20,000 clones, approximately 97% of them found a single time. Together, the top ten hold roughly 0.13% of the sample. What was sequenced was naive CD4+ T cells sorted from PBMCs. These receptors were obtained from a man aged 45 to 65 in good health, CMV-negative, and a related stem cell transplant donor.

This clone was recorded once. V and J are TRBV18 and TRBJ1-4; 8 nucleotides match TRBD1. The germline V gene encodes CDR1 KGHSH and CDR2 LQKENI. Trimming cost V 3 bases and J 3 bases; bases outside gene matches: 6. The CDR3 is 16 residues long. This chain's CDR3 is CASSPQGARANEKLFF. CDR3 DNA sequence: TGTGCCAGCTCACCCCAGGGGGCGCGGGCTAATGAAAAACTGTTTTTT.

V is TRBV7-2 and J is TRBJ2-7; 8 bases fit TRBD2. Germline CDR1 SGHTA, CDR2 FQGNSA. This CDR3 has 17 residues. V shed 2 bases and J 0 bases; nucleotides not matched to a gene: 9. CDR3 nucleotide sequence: TGTGCCAGCAGCTTATCCCCAGGCGGGGGGCCCTCCTACGAGCAGTACTTC. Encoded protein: CASSLSPGGGPSYEQYF.

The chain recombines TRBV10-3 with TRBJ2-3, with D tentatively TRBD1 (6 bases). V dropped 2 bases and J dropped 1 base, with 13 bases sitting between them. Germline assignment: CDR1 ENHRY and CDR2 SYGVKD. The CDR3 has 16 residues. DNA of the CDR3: TGTGCCATCAGTGAGCGTAGTGGGGGCCGCACAGATACGCAGTATTTT. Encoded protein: CAISERSGGRTDTQYF.

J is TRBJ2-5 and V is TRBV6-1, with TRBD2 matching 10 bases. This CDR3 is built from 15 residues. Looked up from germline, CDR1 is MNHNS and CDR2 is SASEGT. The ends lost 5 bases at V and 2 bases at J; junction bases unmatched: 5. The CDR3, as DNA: TGTGCCAGCAGTACCCAGCGGGGGGGGCAAGAGACCCAGTACTTC. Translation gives CASSTQRGGQETQYF.

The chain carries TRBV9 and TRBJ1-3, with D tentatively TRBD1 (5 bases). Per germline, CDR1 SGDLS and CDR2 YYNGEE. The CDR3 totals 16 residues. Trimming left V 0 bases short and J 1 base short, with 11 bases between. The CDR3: CASSVAWGASGNTIYF. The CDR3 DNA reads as TGTGCCAGCAGCGTAGCGTGGGGCGCATCTGGAAACACCATATATTTT.

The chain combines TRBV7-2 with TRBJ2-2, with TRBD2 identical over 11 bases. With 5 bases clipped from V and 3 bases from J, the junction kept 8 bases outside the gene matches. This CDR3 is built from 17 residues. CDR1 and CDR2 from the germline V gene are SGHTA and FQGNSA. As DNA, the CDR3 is TGTGCCAGCAGCGATCTAGCGGGGGGCCCCTACACCGGGGAGCTGTTTTTT. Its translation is CASSDLAGGPYTGELFF.

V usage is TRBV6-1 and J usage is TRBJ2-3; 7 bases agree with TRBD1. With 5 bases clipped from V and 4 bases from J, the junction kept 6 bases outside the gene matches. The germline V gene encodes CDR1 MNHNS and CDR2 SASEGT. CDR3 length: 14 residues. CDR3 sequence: CASSRTGVADTQYF. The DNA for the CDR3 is TGTGCCAGCAGTCGGACAGGAGTAGCAGATACGCAGTATTTT.

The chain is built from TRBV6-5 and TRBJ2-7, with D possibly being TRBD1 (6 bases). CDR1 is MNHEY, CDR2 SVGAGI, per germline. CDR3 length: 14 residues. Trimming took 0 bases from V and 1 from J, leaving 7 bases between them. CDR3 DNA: TGTGCCAGCAGTTACTCGAGGGGGTCCTACGAGCAGTACTTC. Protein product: CASSYSRGSYEQYF.

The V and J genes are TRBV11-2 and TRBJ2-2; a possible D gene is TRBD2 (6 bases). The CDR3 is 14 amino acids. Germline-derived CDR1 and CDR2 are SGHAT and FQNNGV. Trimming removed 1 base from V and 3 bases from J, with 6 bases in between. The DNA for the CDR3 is TGTGCCAGCAGCTTAGCGGGAGACACCGGGGAGCTGTTTTTT. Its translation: CASSLAGDTGELFF.

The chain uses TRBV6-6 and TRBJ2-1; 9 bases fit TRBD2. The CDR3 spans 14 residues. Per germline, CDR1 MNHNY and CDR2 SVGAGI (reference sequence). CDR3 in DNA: TGTGCAGCGGGGGGCGGGGGTTCATACAATGAGCAGTTCTTC. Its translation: CAAGGGGSYNEQFF.

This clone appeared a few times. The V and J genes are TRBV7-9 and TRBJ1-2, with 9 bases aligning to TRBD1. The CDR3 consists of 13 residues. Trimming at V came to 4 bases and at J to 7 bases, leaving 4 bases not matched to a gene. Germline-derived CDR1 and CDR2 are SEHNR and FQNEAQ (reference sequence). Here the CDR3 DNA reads TGTGCCAGCAGCTCCACGGACAGGGGTGGCTACACCTTC. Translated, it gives CASSSTDRGGYTF.

CDR3 sequence: CAISESTGGEEQYF. The CDR3, as DNA: TGTGCCATCAGTGAGTCTACAGGGGGCGAAGAGCAGTACTTC. This chain joins TRBV10-3 and TRBJ2-7; 9 bases align to TRBD1. The CDR3 has 14 amino acids. In germline, CDR1 is ENHRY, CDR2 SYGVKD. J lost 7 bases, V lost 0 bases, and 4 bases had no gene match.

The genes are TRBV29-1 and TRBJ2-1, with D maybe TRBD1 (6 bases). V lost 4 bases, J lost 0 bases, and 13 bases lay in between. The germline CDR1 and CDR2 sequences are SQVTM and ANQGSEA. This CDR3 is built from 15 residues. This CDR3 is CSVGGRLSSYNEQFF. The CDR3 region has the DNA TGCAGCGTTGGGGGGCGGCTGAGCTCCTACAATGAGCAGTTCTTC.

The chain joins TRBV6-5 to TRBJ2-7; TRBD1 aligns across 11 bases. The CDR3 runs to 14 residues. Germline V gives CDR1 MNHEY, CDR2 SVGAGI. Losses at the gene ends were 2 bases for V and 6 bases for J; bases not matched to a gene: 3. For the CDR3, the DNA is TGTGCCAGCAGTTACGGGACAGGGGGACGCGAGCAGTACTTC. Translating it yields CASSYGTGGREQYF.

The CDR3 DNA is TGTGCCAGCAGCGAAGGGACTAGCGCCGGGGAGCTGTTTTTT. Residues: CASSEGTSAGELFF. The rearrangement links TRBV9 to TRBJ2-2, with 10 bases aligning to TRBD2. CDR1 SGDLS and CDR2 YYNGEE come from the germline V gene. This CDR3 contains 14 residues. Trimming removed 3 bases from V and 6 bases from J; junction bases left unmatched: 2.

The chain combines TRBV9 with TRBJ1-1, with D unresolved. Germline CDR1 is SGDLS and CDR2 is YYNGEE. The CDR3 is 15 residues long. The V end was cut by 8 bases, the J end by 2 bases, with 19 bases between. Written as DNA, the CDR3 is TGTGCCAGTTCCAAGAGCGTTACGTTTAACACTGAAGCTTTCTTT. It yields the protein CASSKSVTFNTEAFF.

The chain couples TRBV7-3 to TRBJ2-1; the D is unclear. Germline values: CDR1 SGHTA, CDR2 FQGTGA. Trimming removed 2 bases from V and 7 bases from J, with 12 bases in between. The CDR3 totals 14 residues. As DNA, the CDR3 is TGTGCCAGCAGCTTATCTGTTTCCGAGAATGAGCAGTTCTTC. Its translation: CASSLSVSENEQFF.

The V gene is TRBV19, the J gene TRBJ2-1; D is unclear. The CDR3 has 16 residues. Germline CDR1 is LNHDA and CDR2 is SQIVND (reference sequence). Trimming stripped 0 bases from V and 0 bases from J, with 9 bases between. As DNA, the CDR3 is TGTGCCAGTAGTATAGATCCGTTTAGCTCCTACAATGAGCAGTTCTTC. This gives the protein CASSIDPFSSYNEQFF.

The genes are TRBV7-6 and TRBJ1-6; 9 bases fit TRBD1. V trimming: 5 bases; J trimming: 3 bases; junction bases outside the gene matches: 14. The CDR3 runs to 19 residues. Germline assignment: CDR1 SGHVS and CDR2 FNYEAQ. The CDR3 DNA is TGTGCCAGCAGCCCAAGCCCCCCACAGGGGGCCAACTATAATTCACCCCTCCACTTT. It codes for CASSPSPPQGANYNSPLHF. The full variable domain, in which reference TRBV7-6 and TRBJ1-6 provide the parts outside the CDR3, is GAGVSQSPRYKVTKRGQDVALRCDPISGHVSLYWYRQALGQGPEFLTYFNYEAQQDKSGLPNDRFSAERPEGSISTLTIQRTEQRDSAMYRCASSPSPPQGANYNSPLHFGNGTRLTVT.

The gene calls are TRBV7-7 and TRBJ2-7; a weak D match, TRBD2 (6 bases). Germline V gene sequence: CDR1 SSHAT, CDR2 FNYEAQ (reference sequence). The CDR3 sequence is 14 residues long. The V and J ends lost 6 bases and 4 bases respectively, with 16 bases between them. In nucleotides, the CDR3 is TGTGCCAGCAGACCTCGGGACTGGGCGTACGAGCAGTACTTC. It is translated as CASRPRDWAYEQYF.

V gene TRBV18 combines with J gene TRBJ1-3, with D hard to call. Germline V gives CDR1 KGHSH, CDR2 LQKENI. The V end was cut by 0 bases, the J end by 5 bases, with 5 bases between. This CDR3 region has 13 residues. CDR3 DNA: TGTGCCAGCTCACCACCGAGCAGAAACACCATATATTTT. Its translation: CASSPPSRNTIYF.